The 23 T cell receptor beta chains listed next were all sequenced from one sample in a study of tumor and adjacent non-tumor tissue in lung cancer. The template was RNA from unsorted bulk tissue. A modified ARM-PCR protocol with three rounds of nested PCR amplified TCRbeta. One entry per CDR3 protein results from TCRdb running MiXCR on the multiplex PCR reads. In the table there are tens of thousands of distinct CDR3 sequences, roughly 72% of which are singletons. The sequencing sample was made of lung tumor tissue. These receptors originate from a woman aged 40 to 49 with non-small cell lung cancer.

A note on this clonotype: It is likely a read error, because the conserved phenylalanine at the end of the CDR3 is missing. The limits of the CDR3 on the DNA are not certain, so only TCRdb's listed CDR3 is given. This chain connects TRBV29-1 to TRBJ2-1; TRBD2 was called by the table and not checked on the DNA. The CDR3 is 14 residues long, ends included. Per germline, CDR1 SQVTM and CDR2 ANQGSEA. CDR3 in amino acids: CSVTSCFSYNEQLS.

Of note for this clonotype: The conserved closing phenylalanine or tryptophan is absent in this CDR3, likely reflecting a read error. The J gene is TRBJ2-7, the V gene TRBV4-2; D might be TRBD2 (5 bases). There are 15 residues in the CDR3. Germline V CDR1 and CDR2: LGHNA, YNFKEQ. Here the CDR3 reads CTSLPTPDSSYEQYY. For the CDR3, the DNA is TGTACGAGCCTCCCCACTCCGGACTCCTCCTACGAGCAGTACTAC.

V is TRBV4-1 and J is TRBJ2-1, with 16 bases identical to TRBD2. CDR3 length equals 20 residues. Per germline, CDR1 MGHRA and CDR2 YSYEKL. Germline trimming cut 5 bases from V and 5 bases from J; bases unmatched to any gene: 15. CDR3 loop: CASSGTPGLAGGNVHNEQFF. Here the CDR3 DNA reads TGCGCCAGCAGCGGTACCCCGGGACTAGCGGGGGGGAATGTGCACAATGAGCAGTTCTTC.

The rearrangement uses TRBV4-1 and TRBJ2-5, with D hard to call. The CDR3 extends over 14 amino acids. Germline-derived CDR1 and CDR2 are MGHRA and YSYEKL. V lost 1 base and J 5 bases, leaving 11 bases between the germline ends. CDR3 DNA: TGCGCCAGCAGCCAAGTACTTGGATGGGAGACCCAGTACTTC. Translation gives CASSQVLGWETQYF.

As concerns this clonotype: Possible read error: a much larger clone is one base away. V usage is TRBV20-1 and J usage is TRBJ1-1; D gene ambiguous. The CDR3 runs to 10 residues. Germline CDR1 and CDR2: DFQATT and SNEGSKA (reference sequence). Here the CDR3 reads CSAIDNEVFF. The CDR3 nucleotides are TGCAGTGCTATAGATAATGAAGTTTTCTTT.

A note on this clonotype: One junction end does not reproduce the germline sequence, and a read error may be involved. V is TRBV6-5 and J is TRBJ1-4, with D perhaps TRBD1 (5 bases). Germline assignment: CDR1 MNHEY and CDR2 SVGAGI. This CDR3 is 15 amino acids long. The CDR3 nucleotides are TGTGCCAGCAGTTACGACGGGGGAGCAAATGAAAAACTGTATTTT. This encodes CASSYDGGANEKLYF.

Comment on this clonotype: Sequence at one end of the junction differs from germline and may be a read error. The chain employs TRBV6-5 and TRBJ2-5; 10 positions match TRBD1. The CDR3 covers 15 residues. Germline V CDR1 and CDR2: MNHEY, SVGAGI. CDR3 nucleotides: TGTGCCAACAGTCACGCCGGGACAGGGGTAGAGACCCAGTACTTC. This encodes CANSHAGTGVETQYF.

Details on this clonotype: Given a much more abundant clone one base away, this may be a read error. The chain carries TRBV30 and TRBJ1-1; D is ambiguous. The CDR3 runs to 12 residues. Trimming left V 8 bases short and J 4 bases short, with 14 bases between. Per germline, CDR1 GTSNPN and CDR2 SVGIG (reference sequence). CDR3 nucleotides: TGTGCCGGGAATAGGGAGGGCACTGAAGCTTTCTTT. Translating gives CAGNREGTEAFF.

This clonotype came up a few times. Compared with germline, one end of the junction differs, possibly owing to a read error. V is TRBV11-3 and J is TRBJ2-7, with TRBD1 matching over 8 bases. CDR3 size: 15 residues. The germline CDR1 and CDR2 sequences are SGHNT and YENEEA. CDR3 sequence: CASSFPQGVINEQYF. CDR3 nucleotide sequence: TGTGCCAGCAGCTTCCCACAGGGGGTTATCAACGAGCAATACTTC.

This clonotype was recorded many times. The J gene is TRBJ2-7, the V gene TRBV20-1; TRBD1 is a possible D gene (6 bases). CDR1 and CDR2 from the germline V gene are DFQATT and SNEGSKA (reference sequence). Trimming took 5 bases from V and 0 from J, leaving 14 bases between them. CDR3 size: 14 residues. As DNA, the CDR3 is TGCAGTGCTTGGGACACTTCAAGCTCCTACGAGCAGTACTTC. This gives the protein CSAWDTSSSYEQYF.

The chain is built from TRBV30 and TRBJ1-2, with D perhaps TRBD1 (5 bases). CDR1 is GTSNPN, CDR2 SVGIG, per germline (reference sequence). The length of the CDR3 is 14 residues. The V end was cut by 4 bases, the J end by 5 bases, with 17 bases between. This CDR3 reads CAWTPGTGGYGYTF. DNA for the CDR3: TGTGCCTGGACCCCAGGGACTGGGGGGTATGGCTACACCTTC.

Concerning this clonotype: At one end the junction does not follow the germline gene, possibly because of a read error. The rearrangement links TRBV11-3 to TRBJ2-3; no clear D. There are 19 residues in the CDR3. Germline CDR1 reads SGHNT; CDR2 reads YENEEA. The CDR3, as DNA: TGTGCCAACAGCTTAGGCTCTCCTTGCGCTCCAAGGTCCACAGATACGCAGTATTTT. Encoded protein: CANSLGSPCAPRSTDTQYF.

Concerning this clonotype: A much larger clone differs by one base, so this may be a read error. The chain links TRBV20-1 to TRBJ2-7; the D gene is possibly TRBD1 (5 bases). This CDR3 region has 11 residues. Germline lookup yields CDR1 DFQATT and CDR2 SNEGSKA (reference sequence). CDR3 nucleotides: TGCAGGGCCCCGACAGAGAACGAGCAGTACTTC. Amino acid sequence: CRAPTENEQYF.

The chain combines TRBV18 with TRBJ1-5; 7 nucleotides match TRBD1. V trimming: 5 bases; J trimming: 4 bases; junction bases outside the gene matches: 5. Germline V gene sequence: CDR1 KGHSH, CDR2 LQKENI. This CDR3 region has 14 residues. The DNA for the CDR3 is TGTGCCAGCTCATCGGGACAGCTGAATCAGCCCCAGCATTTT. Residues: CASSSGQLNQPQHF.

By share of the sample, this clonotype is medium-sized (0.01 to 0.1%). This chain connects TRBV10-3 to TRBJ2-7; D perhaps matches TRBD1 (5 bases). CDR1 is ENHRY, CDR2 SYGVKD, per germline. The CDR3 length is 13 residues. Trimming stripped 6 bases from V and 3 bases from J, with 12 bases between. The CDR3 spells CAIRGTQGYEQYF. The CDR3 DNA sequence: TGTGCCATCAGGGGAACCCAGGGCTACGAGCAGTACTTC.

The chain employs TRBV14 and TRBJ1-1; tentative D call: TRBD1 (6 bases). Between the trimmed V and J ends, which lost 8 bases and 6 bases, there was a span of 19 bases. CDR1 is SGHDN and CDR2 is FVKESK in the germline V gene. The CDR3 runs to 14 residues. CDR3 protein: CASSWGGCFAEAFF. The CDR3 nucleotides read TGTGCCAGCTCATGGGGGGGCTGTTTCGCTGAAGCTTTCTTT.

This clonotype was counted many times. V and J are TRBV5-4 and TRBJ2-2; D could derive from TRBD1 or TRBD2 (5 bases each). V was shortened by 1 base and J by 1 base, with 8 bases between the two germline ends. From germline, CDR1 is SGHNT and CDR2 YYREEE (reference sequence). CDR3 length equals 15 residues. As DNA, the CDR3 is TGTGCCAGCAGCTTGAGTGGGGGGAACACCGGGGAGCTGTTTTTT. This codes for CASSLSGGNTGELFF.

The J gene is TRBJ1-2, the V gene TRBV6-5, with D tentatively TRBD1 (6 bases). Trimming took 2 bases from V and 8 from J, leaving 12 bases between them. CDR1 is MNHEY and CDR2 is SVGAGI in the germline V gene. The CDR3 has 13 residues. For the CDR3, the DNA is TGTGCCAGCAGTTACCTGGGGGCGAGGGGCTACACCTTC. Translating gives CASSYLGARGYTF.

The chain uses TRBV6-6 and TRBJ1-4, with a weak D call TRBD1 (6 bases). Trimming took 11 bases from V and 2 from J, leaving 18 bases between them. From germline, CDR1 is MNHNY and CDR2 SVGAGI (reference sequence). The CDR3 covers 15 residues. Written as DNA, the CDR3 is TGTGCCGGCTGGGTACCACAGGGTACTAATGAAAAACTGTTTTTT. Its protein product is CAGWVPQGTNEKLFF.

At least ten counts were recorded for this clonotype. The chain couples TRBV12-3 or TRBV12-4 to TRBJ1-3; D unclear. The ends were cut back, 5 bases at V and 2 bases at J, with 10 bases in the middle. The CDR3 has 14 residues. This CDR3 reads CASSVYRTGNTIYF. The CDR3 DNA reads TGTGCCAGCAGTGTTTACCGAACTGGAAACACCATATATTTT.

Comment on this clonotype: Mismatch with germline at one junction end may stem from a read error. CDR3 sequence reads: CASNQGPRGITEAFF. CDR3 nucleotides: TGTGCCAGCAACCAAGGTCCCAGGGGGATCACTGAAGCTTTCTTT. This chain connects TRBV4-1 to TRBJ1-1; TRBD1 aligns across 7 bases. The CDR3 totals 15 residues. Germline V gene data show CDR1 as MGHRA and CDR2 as YSYEKL.

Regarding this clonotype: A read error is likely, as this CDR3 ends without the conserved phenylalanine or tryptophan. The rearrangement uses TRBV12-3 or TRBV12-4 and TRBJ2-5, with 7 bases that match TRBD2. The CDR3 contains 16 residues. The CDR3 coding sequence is TGTGCCAGCAATTTAGGGCTAGCGGTCGGGGGGGAGACCCAGTACTTA. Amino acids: CASNLGLAVGGETQYL.

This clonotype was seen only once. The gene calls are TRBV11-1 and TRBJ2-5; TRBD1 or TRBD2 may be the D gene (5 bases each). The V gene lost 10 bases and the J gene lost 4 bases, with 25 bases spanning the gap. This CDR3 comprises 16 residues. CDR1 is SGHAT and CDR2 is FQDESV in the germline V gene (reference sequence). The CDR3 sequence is CANSLASLVGVETQYF. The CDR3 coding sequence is TGTGCCAACAGTTTAGCGAGCCTAGTGGGGGTAGAGACCCAGTACTTC.